The clone carrying this T cell receptor beta chain was observed a few times. Its antigen is not known. Each CDR3 protein gets one entry after TCRdb re-called the RT-PCR reads with MiXCR. The data contain around 500,000 distinct CDR3 sequences, roughly 11% of them singletons. These data originate in a study of response to subunit inactivated influenza vaccine. Regarding the study as a whole: After each seasonal influenza vaccination, few new T cells are recruited, the authors suggested.

Trimming stripped 4 bases from V and 8 bases from J, with 14 bases between. This CDR3 comprises 13 residues. CDR1 and CDR2 (germline): MNHNY, SVGAGI (reference sequence). This receptor was taken from a man aged 50 or older who received an inactivated influenza vaccine. This sample comprised PBMCs from blood, obtained 40 to 50 days after vaccination. The chain joins TRBV6-6 to TRBJ1-2, with D maybe TRBD1 (5 bases). The DNA for the CDR3 is TGTGCCAGCAGTTCCTCCGACAGAGACGGCTACACCTTC. Protein: CASSSSDRDGYTF.